This TCR beta chain came from a study of cytomegalovirus exposure and HLA in healthy donors (dated by TCRdb to about 2017). The study in broad terms: An earlier analysis of fewer than 750 of the donors reported approximately 280 Gb of sequence data and approximately 120 million unique TCR beta sequences obtained from roughly 170 million T cells. The study combined high-throughput TCR immunosequencing, statistical association of individual TCRs with disease status, and machine learning to predict cytomegalovirus infection status. HLA typing included class I and class II loci at four-digit resolution. Donor age, sex, ethnicity and CMV serostatus were collected together with the repertoire data. Among the roughly 390 genotyped donors, more than 70% belonged to the genetic ancestry cluster associated with self-reported Caucasian donors. To study patterns of TCR occurrence, a later analysis re-analyzed previously published TCR beta repertoires from 666 donors and added high-resolution HLA genotyping. Typing coverage differed by locus: A, B, C, DRB1 and DQB1 were typed in roughly 620-640 donors, DQA1 in 522, DPA1 in over 600, and DPB1 in just under 490. The study used immunosequencing to profile the T cell repertoires of 600 to 850 subjects and linked those repertoires to cytomegalovirus serostatus. An early release that covered roughly 600 HLA-typed donors contained approximately 300 gigabases of sequencing data and roughly 84 million unique TCR sequences. The study aimed to test whether signatures of past pathogen exposure could be identified by cataloging public T cell receptors. Every discovery cohort repertoire had been produced on one sequencing platform. About five DR-DQ haplotypes were treated as single units for association and clustering because of strong linkage in the cohort. Genome-wide SNP genotypes for about 60% of the roughly 670 donors were used in a later genetic analysis, which treated that subset as a discovery cohort. Among 300 to 450 genotyped donors of the cohort, an average of about 240,000 unique TCR beta nucleotide sequences were sequenced per donor, around 18% of them non-productive. An earlier analysis of some 500 of the donors used high-throughput TCR beta sequencing to judge whether each TCR beta V gene segment behaved as functional or pseudogenic. Besides the first cohort of 550 to 750 subjects, a separate validation cohort made up of roughly 120 different subjects was used. In the later analysis, no new phenotypic data were used to find candidate immune exposures; instead, reliance was placed on TCR beta sequences and their occurrence across donors.

General findings and caveats noted by the study authors: Strong co-occurrence of HLA alleles, especially DR and DQ, made assigning TCR associations to individual alleles difficult. At a false discovery rate of 0.05, a later analysis linked under 20,000 TCR beta sequences to specific HLA alleles. An association between a missense DCLRE1C variant and V-gene and J-gene trimming of TCR beta chains was found in a later genetic analysis and replicated in an independent cohort. In this cohort, only TCR beta chains were sequenced, and detectable features were limited by the absence of alpha or paired-chain data. The authors suggested that the approach could potentially be extended to other disease states and immunological phenotypes. A further reported finding was that TCR beta sequences accurately predicted the HLA-A and HLA-B alleles for most subjects in the first cohort. Because HLA typing was unavailable for some donors at each locus, only the typed subset was used in association tests. Compared with equally common non-associated chains, HLA-associated TCR beta chains in a later analysis were more clonally expanded and had lower generation probabilities. A cluster of highly shared sequence variants was judged likely to be a technical artifact of the sequencing pipeline. Broadly in line with IMGT annotations, most TCR beta V segments showed up in productive rearrangements about 90% or about 30% of the time in an earlier analysis of some 590 of the donors. In the study, some 180 TCR beta chains were listed as associated with cytomegalovirus. Most CMV-associated TCR beta chains appeared to be HLA-restricted in a later analysis, and the HLA associations seemed to be driven largely by CMV exposure. Correlated functional status among segregating V segments might be attributable to linkage disequilibrium, but an unknown experimental factor could not be ruled out. A few of the identified cytomegalovirus-associated TCR beta chains were confirmed in vitro to be specific for cytomegalovirus antigens. Some IMGT-functional V segments, including TRBV6-2 and TRBV6-3, could not be told apart with the 87-base-pair reads, so those segments were excluded. Sequencing depth was assumed to be roughly uniform across donors in the presence/absence analyses, though that assumption may not hold. Several of the top co-occurrence clusters appeared to be linked to parvovirus B19, influenza, CMV and Epstein-Barr virus, according to a later analysis. The classifier was reported to diagnose cytomegalovirus status with high specificity and sensitivity in both the original and validation cohorts. According to a later analysis, TCR association rates differed among HLA loci, with DRB1 alleles showing the most associated TCRs and HLA-C alleles showing the fewest. Compared with the roughly 720-donor mean, donors in an Asian-associated ancestry cluster had fewer N-insertions in productive TCRs, according to a later genetic analysis. The only immune exposure information available for the cohort was CMV serostatus. The earlier analysis of fewer than 750 of the donors excluded approximately 17 rarely observed V segments, including chromosome 9 orphons, because counts were too low. Across donors, most TCR sequences were observed very rarely, whereas some public TCRs were present in many individuals.

CDR1 and CDR2 (SGHVS, FQNEAQ) derive from the germline V gene. V loses 5 bases, J loses 5 bases, and the germline ends lie 15 bases apart. CDR3 length: 14 amino acids, cysteine to phenylalanine. Of all the DNA, just the CDR3 is kept, 42 bases in frame from base 1. The cohort comprised several hundred healthy bone marrow donors. At the time of sampling, every cohort member was nominally healthy, though immune exposures that went unrecorded were likely present. The donor tested CMV seropositive, placing the donor among the 250 to 350 seropositive members of the cohort. A peripheral blood sample was collected from each donor, and TCR beta sequencing was performed on peripheral blood mononuclear cells. The Qiagen DNeasy Blood Extraction Kit was used to extract genomic DNA from the blood cell samples. Library prep was done by the immunoSEQ multiplex PCR assay. For the multiplex PCR, a mixture combining 60 forward primers for TCR Vbeta segments and 13 reverse primers for TCR Jbeta segments was used. Amplification of the CDR3 region of rearranged TCR beta genes was performed with a multiplex PCR assay on genomic DNA. On the Illumina HiSeq System, the amplified TCR beta libraries were sequenced as 87-base-pair reads. The study's processing was this. Across the 700 or so repertoires, a later analysis counted approximately 83 million unique TCR beta chains, some 11 million of which were shared by at least two donors. Raw reads were error-corrected and collapsed into unique sequences by a nearest-neighbor algorithm in which closely related sequences were merged to remove PCR and sequencing errors. Alignment of CDR3 sequences to IMGT reference sequences was used to assign V, D and J gene segments. Each retained sequence needed at least a six-nucleotide match to both a V gene segment and a J gene segment. A rearrangement counted as productive if the CDR3 had no stop codons and remained in frame with V and J, and every other rearrangement counted as non-productive. CDR3 was defined by IMGT convention, running from the second conserved V-encoded cysteine to the conserved J-encoded phenylalanine. The earlier analysis of 587 of the donors excluded sequences that lacked an unambiguous match to a single V gene segment. In an earlier analysis of several hundred of the donors, V segments were called functional above 56.7% productive rearrangements and were called segregating when the between-donor standard deviation exceeded 5%. To diagnose cytomegalovirus status from the catalog of TCR beta chain sequences, a statistical classification framework was built. In a later analysis, V and J genes were assigned by comparing TCR nucleotide sequences against IMGT/GENE-DB human TR gene sequences. Using the TCRdist pipeline, a later analysis assigned CDR3 sequences along with most-parsimonious VDJ recombination scenarios. A later analysis defined each TCR beta chain by its CDR3 amino acid sequence plus V-gene family, and excluded reads lacking a unique V-gene family. To address suspected cross-contamination and a sequencing artifact, a later analysis removed some 620 highly shared, low-generation-probability nucleotide sequences. For each public chain, a later analysis derived a clonal expansion index from normalized ranks of inferred template counts within each repertoire. Generation probabilities in a later analysis came from a VDJ recombination model fitted to out-of-frame rearrangements, and those results were checked against IGoR. In a later analysis, hypergeometric tests were used to score TCR-TCR, TCR-HLA and TCR-CMV co-occurrence, with a repertoire-size bias correction applied to TCR pairs. False discovery rates were estimated in a later analysis by permuting HLA or CMV assignments 20 times. A later analysis grouped co-occurring TCRs with DBSCAN, adding TCRdist sequence similarity when clustering within HLA-allele-positive subsets. Co-occurrence clustering excluded repertoires with fewer than 30,000 or more than 120,000 public chains, plus five with anomalous nucleotide sharing. The immuneACCESS repertoire file appears here via TCRdb, limited to in-frame rearrangements. These files lack a portion of the clones; in checked studies, under half of the deficit traces to unresolved V genes, and the cause of the others is not known. V and J calls and clone size come straight from that table; D and trimming were deduced from the DNA. For this sample the table gives 100,000 to 150,000 clones, of which 70% to 80% were detected only once. The top ten clonotypes cover less than 9.5% of the sample.

Details on this clone: Its recognized antigen is unknown. The record has no base qualities; no much larger clone is one base away.

Material: PBMCs. The V gene is TRBV7-8 and the J gene is TRBJ1-1, and possibly TRBD1, on 5 matching bases. The TCR was taken from a woman in her forties or fifties in good health and CMV-seropositive. The sequenced DNA is TGTGCCAGCAGCCGCGGGGGAGGGGTTACTGAAGCTTTCTTT. Its product reads: CASSRGGGVTEAFF.